This T cell receptor (beta chain) originates from a study of blood T cells in healthy people across ages. Study-level findings and limits: The authors considered diversity estimates from one million T cells to be underestimates.

For the second PCR, which ran for roughly 6 to 12 cycles, a sample-barcoded 5' primer and a J-beta primer mix were used. Template switching added a 12-random-nucleotide identifier to every cDNA molecule. From the 5' RACE reads, TCRdb called clonotypes with MiXCR, one entry per CDR3 protein. The profile shows about 730,000 distinct CDR3 sequences, approximately 43% of them singletons. A word on this clonotype: Its antigen is not identified.

The CDR3 is 12 amino acids. Germline assignment: CDR1 SQVTM and CDR2 ANQGSEA. Material for sequencing was blood. This clonotype was obtained from a woman between 55 and 75 years old in good health. The V call is TRBV29-1, the J call TRBJ1-1; the D is unclear. As DNA, the CDR3 is TGCACCGGGAAACAGCTAAACACTGAAGCTTTCTTT. It translates to CTGKQLNTEAFF.